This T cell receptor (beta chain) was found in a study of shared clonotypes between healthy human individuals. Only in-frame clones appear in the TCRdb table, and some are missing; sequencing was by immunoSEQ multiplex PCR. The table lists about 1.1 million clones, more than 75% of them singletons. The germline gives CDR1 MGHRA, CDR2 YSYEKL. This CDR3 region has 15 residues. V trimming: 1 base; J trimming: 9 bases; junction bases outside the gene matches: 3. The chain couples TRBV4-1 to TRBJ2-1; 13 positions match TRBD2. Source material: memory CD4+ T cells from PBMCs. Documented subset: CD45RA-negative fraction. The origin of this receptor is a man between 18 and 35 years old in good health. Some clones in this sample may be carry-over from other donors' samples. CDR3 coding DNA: TGCGCCAGCAGCCAAGTACTAGCGGGAGGGGGTGAGCAGTTCTTC. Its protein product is CASSQVLAGGGEQFF.